One sample yielded the 18 T cell receptor beta chains listed below, sequenced in a study of blood T cell repertoires in COVID-19. Here immunoSEQ multiplex PCR was the method, and the copy in TCRdb shows in-frame clones only, minus some. The table shows roughly 41,000 clones, with roughly 84% occurring only once. The sample taken for sequencing was peripheral blood. The source of these receptors is a man in his sixties with active COVID-19.

This chain uses TRBV19 with TRBJ2-5; 12 positions match TRBD2. Germline-derived CDR1 and CDR2 are LNHDA and SQIVND (reference sequence). With V trimmed by 7 bases and J by 3 bases, 6 bases remained unmatched. CDR3 length: 15 residues. The CDR3 region has the DNA TGTGCCAGTACCTCGGGACTAGCGGGTGAAGAGACCCAGTACTTC. Protein sequence: CASTSGLAGEETQYF.

For this clone: The sample carries other DNA sequences with the same CDR3. The chain recombines TRBV10-1 with TRBJ2-1; 10 bases are a match to TRBD2. With V trimmed by 2 bases and J by 5 bases, 0 bases remained unmatched. The germline CDR1 and CDR2 sequences are WNHNN and SYGVQD (reference sequence). CDR3 length: 14 amino acids. The CDR3 DNA follows: TGCGCCAGCAGTGAGAGCGGGAGGGACAATGAGCAGTTCTTC. Translating it yields CASSESGRDNEQFF.

This rearrangement joins TRBV19 to TRBJ2-7, with 10 bases aligning to TRBD1. Trimming took 6 bases from V and 3 from J; bases not matched to a gene: 8. CDR3 length: 15 amino acids. Germline assignment: CDR1 LNHDA and CDR2 SQIVND (reference sequence). The CDR3 DNA reads TGTGCCAGTAGCGCCGGGACAGGGGACTACTACGAGCAGTACTTC. This encodes CASSAGTGDYYEQYF.

The chain uses TRBV5-1 and TRBJ1-2; D unresolved. The germline V gene encodes CDR1 SGHRS and CDR2 YFSETQ. With 5 bases removed from V and 5 bases from J, the gap between germline ends came to 10 bases. The CDR3 has 12 residues. CDR3 in amino acids: CASSKGGYGYTF. As DNA, the CDR3 is TGCGCCAGCAGTAAAGGAGGTTATGGCTACACCTTC. Complete variable domain (other parts from reference TRBV5-1 and TRBJ1-2): KAGVTQTPRYLIKTRGQQVTLSCSPISGHRSVSWYQQTPGQGLQFLFEYFSETQRNKGNFPGRFSGRQFSNSRSEMNVSTLELGDSALYLCASSKGGYGYTFGSGTRLTVV.

The chain recombines TRBV5-1 with TRBJ1-5; tentatively, D is TRBD1 (6 bases). V lost 1 base and J 1 base, leaving 12 bases between the germline ends. Germline-derived CDR1 and CDR2 are SGHRS and YFSETQ. The CDR3 has 16 residues. CDR3 nucleotide sequence: TGCGCCAGCAGCTTGACAGGGCTGGGGAGCAATCAGCCCCAGCATTTT. This gives the protein CASSLTGLGSNQPQHF.

This clone was detected once. As DNA, the CDR3 is TGTGCCAGCCAAACAGGGGGCTTGAACACTGAAGCTTTCTTT. It codes for CASQTGGLNTEAFF. The chain combines TRBV2 with TRBJ1-1; TRBD1 aligns across 9 bases. The germline V gene encodes CDR1 SNHLY and CDR2 FYNNEI. The CDR3 loop spans 14 amino acids. Germline trimming cut 8 bases from V and 0 bases from J; bases unmatched to any gene: 4. Full variable domain (rest looked up from reference TRBV2 and TRBJ1-1): EPEVTQTPSHQVTQMGQEVILRCVPISNHLYFYWYRQILGQKVEFLVSFYNNEISEKSEIFDDQFSVERPDGSNFTLKIRSTKLEDSAMYFCASQTGGLNTEAFFGQGTRLTVV.

This chain uses TRBV28 with TRBJ2-3, with 7 bases aligning to TRBD1. The CDR3 is 13 amino acids. Germline CDR1 reads MDHEN; CDR2 reads SYDVKM. V lost 6 bases and J lost 4; bases outside the gene matches: 4. The CDR3: CASRTGWSDTQYF. DNA for the CDR3: TGTGCCAGCAGGACAGGGTGGTCAGATACGCAGTATTTT.

The rearrangement uses TRBV10-3 and TRBJ1-4; 7 nucleotides agree with TRBD1. The junction had 4 bases not matched to a gene; V was cut back by 6 bases and J by 0 bases. The length of the CDR3 is 15 residues. Germline V gives CDR1 ENHRY, CDR2 SYGVKD. The CDR3 nucleotides read TGTGCCATCAGCACAGGGACAGCAACTAATGAAAAACTGTTTTTT. Translated, it gives CAISTGTATNEKLFF.

V usage is TRBV11-3 and J usage is TRBJ1-1; the D gene is possibly TRBD1 (6 bases). Trimming left V 5 bases short and J 3 bases short, with 10 bases between. CDR1 SGHNT and CDR2 YENEEA come from the germline V gene. The CDR3 runs to 13 residues. The DNA of the CDR3 is TGTGCCAGCAGCCTACAGGGTGACACTGAAGCTTTCTTT. It yields the protein CASSLQGDTEAFF.

The chain couples TRBV28 to TRBJ1-5, with D possibly being TRBD1 (6 bases). V shed 8 bases and J shed 6 bases, with 11 bases lying between them. CDR1 MDHEN and CDR2 SYDVKM come from the germline V gene. This CDR3 has 12 amino acids. For the CDR3, the DNA is TGTGCCAGCCGGACAGCCGGTCAGCCCCAGCATTTT. Its translation: CASRTAGQPQHF.

This chain joins TRBV18 and TRBJ1-1; D is unclear. The germline CDR1 and CDR2 sequences are KGHSH and LQKENI. The CDR3 sequence is 16 residues long. Trimming left V 2 bases short and J 3 bases short, with 16 bases between. CDR3 DNA sequence: TGTGCCAGCTCACCAACGTACGAAGCCTCGGACACTGAAGCTTTCTTT. This encodes CASSPTYEASDTEAFF.

This rearrangement joins TRBV10-3 to TRBJ2-5; the D gene is possibly TRBD1 (6 bases). Trimming stripped 0 bases from V and 4 bases from J, with 18 bases between. The length of the CDR3 is 17 residues. The germline V gene has CDR1 ENHRY and CDR2 SYGVKD. The CDR3: CAISESRDIRNRETQYF. The CDR3 DNA sequence: TGTGCCATCAGTGAGTCGAGGGACATTCGTAATAGAGAGACCCAGTACTTC.

This rearrangement joins TRBV27 to TRBJ2-4; a weak D match, TRBD2 (5 bases). Trimming cost V 6 bases and J 1 base, with 7 bases left between them. Germline-derived CDR1 and CDR2 are MNHEY and SMNVEV (reference sequence). This CDR3 is built from 13 residues. The CDR3 DNA follows: TGTGCCAGCAGCGGGGTCGCCAAAAACATTCAGTACTTC. Translating it yields CASSGVAKNIQYF.

CDR3 nucleotide sequence: TGTGCCAGCAGCGTCGACAGGGCAGTGGCCAACGTCCTGACTTTC. It codes for CASSVDRAVANVLTF. This rearrangement joins TRBV2 to TRBJ2-6; the match to TRBD1 covers 7 bases. This CDR3 contains 15 residues. Germline V CDR1 and CDR2: SNHLY, FYNNEI. With V trimmed by 6 bases and J by 6 bases, 8 bases remained unmatched.

V usage is TRBV5-5 and J usage is TRBJ1-1; the match to TRBD1 covers 7 bases. V trimming: 4 bases; J trimming: 0 bases; junction bases outside the gene matches: 9. This CDR3 spans 16 amino acids. Germline V lookup: CDR1 SGHKS, CDR2 YYEKEE (reference sequence). Here the CDR3 reads CASSPRDSNMNTEAFF. The CDR3 DNA sequence: TGTGCCAGCAGCCCCCGGGACAGCAACATGAACACTGAAGCTTTCTTT.

The chain has TRBV3-1 (or the pseudogene TRBV3-2) and TRBJ2-7; D call uncertain. This CDR3 contains 12 residues. Germline lookup yields CDR1 LGHDT and CDR2 YNNKEL (reference sequence). V was trimmed by 3 bases and J by 7 bases, leaving 10 bases between them. The CDR3 sequence: CASSHSGREQYF. The CDR3, as DNA: TGTGCCAGCAGCCATTCCGGTCGGGAGCAGTACTTC.

The genes are TRBV5-4 and TRBJ1-5, with D possibly matching TRBD1 (6 bases). The germline CDR1 and CDR2 sequences are SGHNT and YYREEE (reference sequence). Trimming cost V 4 bases and J 0 bases, with 17 bases left between them. CDR3 length: 17 amino acids. The CDR3 nucleotides read TGTGCCAGCAGCCCCGGGACACCGAAATATAGCAATCAGCCCCAGCATTTT. Translation: CASSPGTPKYSNQPQHF.

This clone was counted only a few times. The rearrangement links TRBV5-1 to TRBJ1-2, with D perhaps matching TRBD1 (5 bases). The CDR3 is made up of 14 amino acids. The V gene's germline CDR1 is SGHRS and CDR2 YFSETQ. Trimming left V 0 bases short and J 0 bases short, with 6 bases between. This CDR3 reads CASSLETANYGYTF. DNA of the CDR3: TGCGCCAGCAGCTTGGAGACAGCTAACTATGGCTACACCTTC.